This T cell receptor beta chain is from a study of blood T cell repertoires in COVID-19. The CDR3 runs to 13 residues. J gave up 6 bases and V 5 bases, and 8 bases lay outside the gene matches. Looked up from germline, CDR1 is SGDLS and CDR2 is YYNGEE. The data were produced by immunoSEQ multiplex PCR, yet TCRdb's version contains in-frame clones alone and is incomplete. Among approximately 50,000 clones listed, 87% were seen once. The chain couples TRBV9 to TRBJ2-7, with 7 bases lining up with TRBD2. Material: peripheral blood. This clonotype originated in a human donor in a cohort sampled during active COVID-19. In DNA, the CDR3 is TGTGCCAGCAGAGAGGGACTATCGGGCGAGCAGTACTTC. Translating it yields CASREGLSGEQYF.